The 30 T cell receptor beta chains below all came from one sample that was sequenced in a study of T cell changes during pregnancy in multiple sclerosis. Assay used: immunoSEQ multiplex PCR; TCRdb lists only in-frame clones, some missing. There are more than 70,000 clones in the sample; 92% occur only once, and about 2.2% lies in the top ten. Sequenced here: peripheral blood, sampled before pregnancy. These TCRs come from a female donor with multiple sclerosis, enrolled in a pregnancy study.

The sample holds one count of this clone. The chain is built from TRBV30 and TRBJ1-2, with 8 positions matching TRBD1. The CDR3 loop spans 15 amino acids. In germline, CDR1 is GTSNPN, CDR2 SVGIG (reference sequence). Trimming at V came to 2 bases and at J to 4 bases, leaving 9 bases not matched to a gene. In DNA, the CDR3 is TGTGCCTGGAGTTCGGACAGGGCCGCTTTCTATGGCTACACCTTC. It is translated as CAWSSDRAAFYGYTF.

The CDR3 loop is CASSFGGLDYTF. The CDR3 nucleotides read TGTGCCAGCAGTTTTGGAGGGCTTGACTACACCTTC. The V gene is TRBV27, the J gene TRBJ1-2, with D hard to call. Trimming stripped 3 bases from V and 10 bases from J, with 12 bases between. The CDR3 runs to 12 residues. The germline gives CDR1 MNHEY, CDR2 SMNVEV (reference sequence).

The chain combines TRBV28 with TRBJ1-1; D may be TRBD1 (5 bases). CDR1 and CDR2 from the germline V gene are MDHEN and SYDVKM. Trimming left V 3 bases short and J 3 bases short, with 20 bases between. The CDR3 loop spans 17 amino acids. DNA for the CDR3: TGTGCCAGCAGTTTTTTAGTCATAGCAGGGAGGGACACTGAAGCTTTCTTT. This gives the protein CASSFLVIAGRDTEAFF.

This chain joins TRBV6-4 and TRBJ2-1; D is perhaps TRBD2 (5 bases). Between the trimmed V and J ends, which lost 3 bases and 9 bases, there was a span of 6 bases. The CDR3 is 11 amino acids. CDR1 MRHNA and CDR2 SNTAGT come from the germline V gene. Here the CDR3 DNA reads TGTGCCAGCAGTGAGAGGGCTGAGCAGTTCTTC. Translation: CASSERAEQFF.

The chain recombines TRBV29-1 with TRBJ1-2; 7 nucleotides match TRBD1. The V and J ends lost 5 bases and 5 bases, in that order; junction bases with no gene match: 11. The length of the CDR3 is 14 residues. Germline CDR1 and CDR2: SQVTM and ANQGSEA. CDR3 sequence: CSVLPRDSNYGYTF. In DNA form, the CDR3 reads TGCAGCGTTTTACCTCGGGACAGCAATTATGGCTACACCTTC.

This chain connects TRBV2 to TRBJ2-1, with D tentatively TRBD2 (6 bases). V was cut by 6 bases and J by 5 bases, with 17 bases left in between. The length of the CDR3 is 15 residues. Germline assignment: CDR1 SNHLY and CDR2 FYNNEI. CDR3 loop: CASRIKWREDNEQFF. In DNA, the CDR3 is TGTGCCAGCAGAATCAAATGGAGGGAAGACAATGAGCAGTTCTTC.

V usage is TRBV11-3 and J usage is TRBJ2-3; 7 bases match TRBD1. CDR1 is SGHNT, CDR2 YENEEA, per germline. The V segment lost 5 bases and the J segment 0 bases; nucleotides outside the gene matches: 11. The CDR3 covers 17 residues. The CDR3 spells CASSPTRQGGSTDTQYF. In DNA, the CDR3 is TGTGCCAGCAGCCCGACTCGACAGGGTGGGAGCACAGATACGCAGTATTTT.

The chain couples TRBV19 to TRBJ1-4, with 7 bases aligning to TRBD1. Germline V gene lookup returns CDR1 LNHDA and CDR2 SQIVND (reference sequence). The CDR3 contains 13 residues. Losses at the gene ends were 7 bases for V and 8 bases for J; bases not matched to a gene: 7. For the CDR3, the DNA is TGTGCCAGTACCGGGACAGTCTCCGAAAAACTGTTTTTT. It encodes CASTGTVSEKLFF. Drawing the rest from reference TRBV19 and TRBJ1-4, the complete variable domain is DGGITQSPKYLFRKEGQNVTLSCEQNLNHDAMYWYRQDPGQGLRLIYYSQIVNDFQKGDIAEGYSVSREKKESFPLTVTSAQKNPTAFYLCASTGTVSEKLFFGSGTQLSVL.

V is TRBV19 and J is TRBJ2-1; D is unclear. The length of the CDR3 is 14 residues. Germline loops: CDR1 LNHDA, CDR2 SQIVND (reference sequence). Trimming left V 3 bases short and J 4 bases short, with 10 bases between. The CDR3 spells CASSIAAAYNEQFF. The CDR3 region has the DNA TGTGCCAGTAGTATCGCGGCAGCTTACAATGAGCAGTTCTTC.

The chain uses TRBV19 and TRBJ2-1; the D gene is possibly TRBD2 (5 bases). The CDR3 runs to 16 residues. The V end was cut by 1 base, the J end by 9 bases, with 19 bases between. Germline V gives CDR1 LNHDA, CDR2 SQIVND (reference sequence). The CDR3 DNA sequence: TGTGCCAGTAGTATAGGGCCTAGCTTGTTCCTGGGTGAGCAGTTCTTC. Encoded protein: CASSIGPSLFLGEQFF.

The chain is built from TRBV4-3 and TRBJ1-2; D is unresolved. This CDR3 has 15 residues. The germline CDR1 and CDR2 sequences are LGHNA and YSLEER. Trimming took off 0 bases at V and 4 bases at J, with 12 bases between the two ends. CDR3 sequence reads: CASSQDLGQPYGYTF. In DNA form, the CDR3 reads TGCGCCAGCAGCCAAGATTTGGGCCAGCCCTATGGCTACACCTTC.

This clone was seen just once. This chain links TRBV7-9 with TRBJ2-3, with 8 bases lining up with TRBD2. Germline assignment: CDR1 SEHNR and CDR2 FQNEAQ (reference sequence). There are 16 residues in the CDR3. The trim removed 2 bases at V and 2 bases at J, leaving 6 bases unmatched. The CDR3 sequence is CASSLSAGVDTDTQYF. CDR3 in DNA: TGTGCCAGCAGCTTATCAGCGGGAGTGGACACAGATACGCAGTATTTT. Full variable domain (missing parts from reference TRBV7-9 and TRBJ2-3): DTGVSQNPRHKITKRGQNVTFRCDPISEHNRLYWYRQTLGQGPEFLTYFQNEAQLEKSRLLSDRFSAERPKGSFSTLEIQRTEQGDSAMYLCASSLSAGVDTDTQYFGPGTRLTVL.

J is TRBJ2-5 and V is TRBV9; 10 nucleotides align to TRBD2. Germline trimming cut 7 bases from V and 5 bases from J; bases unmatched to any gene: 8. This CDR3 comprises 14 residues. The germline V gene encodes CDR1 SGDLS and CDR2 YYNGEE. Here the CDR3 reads CASGRGSGGETQYF. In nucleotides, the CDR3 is TGTGCCAGCGGCCGGGGTAGCGGGGGGGAGACCCAGTACTTC. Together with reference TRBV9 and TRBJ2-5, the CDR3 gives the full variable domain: DSGVTQTPKHLITATGQRVTLRCSPRSGDLSVYWYQQSLDQGLQFLIQYYNGEERAKGNILERFSAQQFPDLHSELNLSSLELGDSALYFCASGRGSGGETQYFGPGTRLLVL.

The CDR3 loop reads CASSPKQGTPNTEAFF. The CDR3 nucleotides read TGTGCCAGCAGCCCAAAACAGGGAACCCCGAACACTGAAGCTTTCTTT. This chain connects TRBV14 to TRBJ1-1; D is possibly TRBD1 (6 bases). V was cut by 4 bases and J by 1 base, with 16 bases left in between. The CDR3 extends over 16 amino acids. CDR1 is SGHDN, CDR2 FVKESK, per germline.

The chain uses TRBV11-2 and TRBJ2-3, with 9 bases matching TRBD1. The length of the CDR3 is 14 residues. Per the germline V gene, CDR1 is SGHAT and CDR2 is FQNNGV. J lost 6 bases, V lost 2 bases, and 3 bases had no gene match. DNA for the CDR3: TGTGCCAGCAGCTTACGCGACAGGGGGGATACGCAGTATTTT. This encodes CASSLRDRGDTQYF.

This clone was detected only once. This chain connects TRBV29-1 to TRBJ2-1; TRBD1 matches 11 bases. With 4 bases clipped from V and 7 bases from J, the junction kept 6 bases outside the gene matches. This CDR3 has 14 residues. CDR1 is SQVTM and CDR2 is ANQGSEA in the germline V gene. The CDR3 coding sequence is TGCAGCGTTGCCCCCGGGACAGGGGGAAATGAGCAGTTCTTC. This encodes CSVAPGTGGNEQFF.

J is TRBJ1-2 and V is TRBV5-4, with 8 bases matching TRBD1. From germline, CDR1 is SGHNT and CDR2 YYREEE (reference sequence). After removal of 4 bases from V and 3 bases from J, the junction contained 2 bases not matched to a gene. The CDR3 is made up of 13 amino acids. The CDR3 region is CASSPTGDYGYTF. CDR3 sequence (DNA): TGTGCCAGCAGCCCGACAGGGGACTATGGCTACACCTTC. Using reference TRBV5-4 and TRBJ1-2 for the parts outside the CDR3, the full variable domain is ETGVTQSPTHLIKTRGQQVTLRCSSQSGHNTVSWYQQALGQGPQFIFQYYREEENGRGNFPPRFSGLQFPNYSSELNVNALELDDSALYLCASSPTGDYGYTFGSGTRLTVV.

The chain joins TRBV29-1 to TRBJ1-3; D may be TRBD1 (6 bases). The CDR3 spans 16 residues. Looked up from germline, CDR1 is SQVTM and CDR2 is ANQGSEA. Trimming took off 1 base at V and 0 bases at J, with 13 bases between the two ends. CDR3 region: CSVEGEQGPSGNTIYF. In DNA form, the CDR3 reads TGCAGCGTTGAAGGAGAACAGGGCCCCTCTGGAAACACCATATATTTT.

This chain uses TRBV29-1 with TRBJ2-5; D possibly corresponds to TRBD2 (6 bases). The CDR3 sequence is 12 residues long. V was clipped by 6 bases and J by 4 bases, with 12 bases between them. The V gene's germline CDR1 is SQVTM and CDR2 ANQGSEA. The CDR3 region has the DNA TGCAGCGTCCTGGGGGGTTTAGAGACCCAGTACTTC. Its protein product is CSVLGGLETQYF.

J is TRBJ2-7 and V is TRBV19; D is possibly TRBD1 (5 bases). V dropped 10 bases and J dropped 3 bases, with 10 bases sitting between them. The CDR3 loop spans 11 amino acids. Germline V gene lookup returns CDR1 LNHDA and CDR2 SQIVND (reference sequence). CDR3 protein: CATGQRYEQYF. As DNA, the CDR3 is TGTGCCACCGGACAACGCTACGAGCAGTACTTC.

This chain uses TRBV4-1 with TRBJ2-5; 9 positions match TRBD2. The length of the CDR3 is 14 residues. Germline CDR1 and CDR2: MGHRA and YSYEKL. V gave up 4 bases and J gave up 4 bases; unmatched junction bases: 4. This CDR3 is CASSRTLAGETQYF. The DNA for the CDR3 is TGCGCCAGCAGCCGCACACTAGCGGGAGAGACCCAGTACTTC.

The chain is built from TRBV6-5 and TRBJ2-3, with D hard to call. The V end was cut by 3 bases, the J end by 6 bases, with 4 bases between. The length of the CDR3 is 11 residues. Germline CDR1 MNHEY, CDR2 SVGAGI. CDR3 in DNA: TGTGCCAGCAGTTATGGCGATACGCAGTATTTT. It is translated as CASSYGDTQYF.

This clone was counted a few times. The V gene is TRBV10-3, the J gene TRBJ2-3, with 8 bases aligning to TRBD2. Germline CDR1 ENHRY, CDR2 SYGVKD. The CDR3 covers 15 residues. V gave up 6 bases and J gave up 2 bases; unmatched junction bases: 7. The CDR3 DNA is TGTGCCATCAGAGGGCTAGCGGGCAACACAGATACGCAGTATTTT. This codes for CAIRGLAGNTDTQYF.

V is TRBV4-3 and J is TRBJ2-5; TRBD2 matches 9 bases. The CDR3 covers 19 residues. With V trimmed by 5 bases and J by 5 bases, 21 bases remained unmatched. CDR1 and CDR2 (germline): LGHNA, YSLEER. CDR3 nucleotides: TGCGCCAGCAGCGCCGGACTCCTAGCGGGATTCTCCGACGGGGAGACCCAGTACTTC. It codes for CASSAGLLAGFSDGETQYF.

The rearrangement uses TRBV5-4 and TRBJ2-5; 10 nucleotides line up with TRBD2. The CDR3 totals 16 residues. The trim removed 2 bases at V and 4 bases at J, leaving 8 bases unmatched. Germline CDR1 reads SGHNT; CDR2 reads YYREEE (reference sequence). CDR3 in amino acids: CASSFPSGSRRETQYF. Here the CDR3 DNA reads TGTGCCAGCAGCTTTCCTAGCGGGAGTAGGCGAGAGACCCAGTACTTC.

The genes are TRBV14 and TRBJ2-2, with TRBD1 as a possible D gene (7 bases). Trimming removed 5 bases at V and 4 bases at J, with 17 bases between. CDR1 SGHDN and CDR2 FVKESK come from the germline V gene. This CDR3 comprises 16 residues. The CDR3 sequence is CASSFRGVRVTGELFF. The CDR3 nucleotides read TGTGCCAGCAGCTTCAGGGGGGTCCGGGTCACCGGGGAGCTGTTTTTT.

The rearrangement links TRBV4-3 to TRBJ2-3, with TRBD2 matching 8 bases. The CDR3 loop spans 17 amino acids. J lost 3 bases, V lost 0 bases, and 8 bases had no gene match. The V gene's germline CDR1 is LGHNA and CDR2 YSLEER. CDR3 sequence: CASSQEGGTRKTDTQYF. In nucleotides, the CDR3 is TGCGCCAGCAGCCAAGAAGGGGGGACTAGAAAAACAGATACGCAGTATTTT.

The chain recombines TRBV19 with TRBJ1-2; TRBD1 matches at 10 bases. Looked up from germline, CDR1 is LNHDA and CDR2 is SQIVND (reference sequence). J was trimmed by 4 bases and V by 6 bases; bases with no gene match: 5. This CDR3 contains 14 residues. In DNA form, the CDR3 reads TGTGCCAGTAGGACAGGGGGCCCGAGCTATGGCTACACCTTC. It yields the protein CASRTGGPSYGYTF. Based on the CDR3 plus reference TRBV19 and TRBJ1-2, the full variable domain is DGGITQSPKYLFRKEGQNVTLSCEQNLNHDAMYWYRQDPGQGLRLIYYSQIVNDFQKGDIAEGYSVSREKKESFPLTVTSAQKNPTAFYLCASRTGGPSYGYTFGSGTRLTVV.

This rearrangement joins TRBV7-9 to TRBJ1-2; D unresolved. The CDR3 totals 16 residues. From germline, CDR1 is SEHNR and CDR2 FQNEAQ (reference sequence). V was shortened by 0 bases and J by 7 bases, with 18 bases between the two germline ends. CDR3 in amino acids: CASSLAPTTQSSGYTF. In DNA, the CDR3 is TGTGCCAGCAGCTTAGCTCCGACAACCCAATCCTCTGGCTACACCTTC.

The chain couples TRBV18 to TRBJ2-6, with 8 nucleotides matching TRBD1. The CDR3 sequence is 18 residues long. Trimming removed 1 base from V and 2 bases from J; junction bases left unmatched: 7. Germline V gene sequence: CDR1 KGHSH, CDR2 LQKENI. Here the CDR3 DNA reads TGTGCCAGCTCACCACGGATGCAGGGGGCTGCTGGGGCCAACGTCCTGACTTTC. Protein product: CASSPRMQGAAGANVLTF.